The source of this TCR beta chain is a study of blood T cell repertoires in COVID-19. Libraries were prepared by immunoSEQ multiplex PCR; TCRdb keeps only in-frame clonotypes and omits some of them. In the table there are fewer than 300,000 clones, roughly nine tenths of which are singletons. The sequence was obtained from a woman in her 30s with COVID-19, enrolled during active disease. Material: peripheral blood.

CDR3 loop: CASSEQGQGEKLFF. CDR3 nucleotides: TGCGCCAGCAGCGAACAGGGTCAAGGTGAAAAACTGTTTTTT. The chain carries TRBV5-1 and TRBJ1-4, with D possibly matching TRBD1 (6 bases). The CDR3 contains 14 residues. The V end lost 4 bases, the J end lost 7 bases, and 14 bases lay between the germline ends. CDR1 is SGHRS, CDR2 YFSETQ, per germline.